Below, one TCR beta chain is given with its context. This CDR3 spans 14 amino acids. The V gene's germline CDR1 is LNHDA and CDR2 SQIVND (reference sequence). Between the trimmed V and J ends, which lost 7 bases and 5 bases, there was a span of 15 bases. Assay: immunoSEQ multiplex PCR; the TCRdb copy retains only in-frame clones and omits some. The repertoire holds 2 million to 2.5 million clones, with 90% to 95% as singletons. The data were taken from a study of shared clonotypes between healthy human individuals. The chain has TRBV19 and TRBJ2-1; unclear D gene. The source material was naive CD4+ T cells from PBMCs. Subset: CD45RA+ positively selected. This receptor was taken from a young man in good health. Some clones in this sample may be carry-over from other donors' samples. The CDR3 sequence is CASTLPPDHNEQFF. For the CDR3, the DNA is TGTGCCAGTACCCTCCCGCCGGATCACAATGAGCAGTTCTTC.